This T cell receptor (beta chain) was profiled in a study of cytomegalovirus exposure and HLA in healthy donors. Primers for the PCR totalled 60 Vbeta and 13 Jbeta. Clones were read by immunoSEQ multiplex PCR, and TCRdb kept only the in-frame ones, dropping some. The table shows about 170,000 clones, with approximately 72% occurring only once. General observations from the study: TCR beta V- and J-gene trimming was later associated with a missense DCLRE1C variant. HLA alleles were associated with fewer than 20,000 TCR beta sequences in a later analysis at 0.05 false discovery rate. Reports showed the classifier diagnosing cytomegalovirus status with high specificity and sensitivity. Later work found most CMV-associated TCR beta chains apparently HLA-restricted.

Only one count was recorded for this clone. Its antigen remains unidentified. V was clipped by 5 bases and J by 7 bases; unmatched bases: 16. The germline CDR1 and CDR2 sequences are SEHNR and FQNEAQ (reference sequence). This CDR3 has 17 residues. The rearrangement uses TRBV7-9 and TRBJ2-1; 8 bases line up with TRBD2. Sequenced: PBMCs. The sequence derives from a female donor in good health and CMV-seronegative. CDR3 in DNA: TGTGCCAGCAGCGGACGATTCGGGACTAGGGTATGGAATGAGCAGTTCTTC. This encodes CASSGRFGTRVWNEQFF.